This T cell receptor beta chain comes out of a study of sequential checkpoint blockade in melanoma. Turning to the study itself: First-line arms were nivolumab then ipilimumab, or the reverse, randomized 1:1. Each arm's sequence ended with maintenance nivolumab.

This clone was seen a single time. Treatment defined: randomized to nivolumab then ipilimumab (arm A) or the reverse (arm B). Patients had received no earlier DNA-damaging chemotherapy. From thawed PBMCs, live CD3+CD8+ cells negative for CD19 and CD56 were sorted. Data came from immunoSEQ multiplex PCR; TCRdb stores just in-frame clones and leaves some out. The sample contains about 29,000 clones, roughly 80% of which appear only once. The sample was CD8+ T cells sorted from blood (inferred from file names), taken from a patient given nivolumab and ipilimumab in sequence. The source is a human donor with melanoma.

The CDR3 protein is CASSPPGASPLHF. The CDR3 bases are TGCGCCAGCAGCCCGCCAGGGGCGTCACCCCTCCACTTT. The V gene is TRBV4-1, the J gene TRBJ1-6; a possible D gene is TRBD1 (6 bases). Per the germline V gene, CDR1 is MGHRA and CDR2 is YSYEKL. CDR3 length: 13 residues. Trimming took 4 bases from V and 10 from J, leaving 11 bases between them.